This TCR beta chain emerged from a study of shared clonotypes between healthy human individuals. General study findings and limits: The study drew on few donors, limiting represented genetic and exposure-history diversity.

The V segment lost 0 bases and the J segment 4 bases; nucleotides outside the gene matches: 2. Per germline, CDR1 SGHRS and CDR2 YFSETQ. The CDR3 contains 15 residues. In its sample, this clone was seen once. As yet, its antigen is unknown. Other nucleotide sequences from this sample produce the same CDR3. Only in-frame clones appear in the TCRdb table, and some are missing; sequencing was by immunoSEQ multiplex PCR. The sample holds around 440,000 clones; over 60% are singletons and the top ten take around 12%. Healthy HIV-negative adults with no recent acute infections or vaccinations were recruited as donors. Samples left unsorted employed about 100 million PBMCs for genomic DNA.

The chain couples TRBV5-1 to TRBJ2-1; TRBD1 matches at 9 bases. The sample taken for sequencing was PBMCs. This clonotype was obtained from a woman in her forties in good health. Some clones in this sample may be carry-over from other donors' samples. The CDR3 loop is CASSLVGQGYNEQFF. The DNA for the CDR3 is TGCGCCAGCAGCTTGGTGGGACAGGGTTACAATGAGCAGTTCTTC. Full variable domain (outside the CDR3, taken from reference TRBV5-1 and TRBJ2-1): KAGVTQTPRYLIKTRGQQVTLSCSPISGHRSVSWYQQTPGQGLQFLFEYFSETQRNKGNFPGRFSGRQFSNSRSEMNVSTLELGDSALYLCASSLVGQGYNEQFFGPGTRLTVL.